This T cell receptor (beta chain) was identified during a study of blood T cell repertoires in COVID-19. In the original analysis: Nucleated cell counts were estimated from reference gene primer amplification. Clones were sequenced by immunoSEQ multiplex PCR, and TCRdb holds only the in-frame ones, with some missing. The V and J calls and clone size are taken from that table; D and trimming were inferred from the DNA. The sample has 98,000 or so clones, approximately 70% seen once. The germline V gene has CDR1 SGHRS and CDR2 YFSETQ. The CDR3 runs 18 residues. With 0 bases clipped from V and 2 bases from J, the junction kept 11 bases outside the gene matches.

The source material was peripheral blood. The V call is TRBV5-1, the J call TRBJ2-7; 10 positions agree with TRBD2. The receptor was isolated from a woman in her 40s with acute or convalescent COVID-19. CDR3 nucleotides: TGCGCCAGCAGCTTGGGCTCTTTCGGGAGCGGGGGGGCCTACGAGCAGTACTTC. Protein: CASSLGSFGSGGAYEQYF.